The 4 T cell receptor beta chains presented below share a single source sample, sequenced in a study of blood T cell repertoires in COVID-19. Method: immunoSEQ multiplex PCR; TCRdb's copy keeps in-frame clones and lacks some. This sample has about 34,000 clones, with around 75% found just once. The sample was peripheral blood. All receptors come from an elderly man with active or convalescent COVID-19.

This chain joins TRBV5-1 and TRBJ2-1, with D hard to call. This CDR3 contains 13 residues. Trimming removed 2 bases at V and 8 bases at J, with 11 bases between. CDR1 is SGHRS and CDR2 is YFSETQ in the germline V gene. As DNA, the CDR3 is TGCGCCAGCAGCTTCATCCCCTTAGATGAGCAGTTCTTC. Its protein product is CASSFIPLDEQFF.

The V and J genes are TRBV7-8 and TRBJ1-6, with 7 bases that match TRBD1. This CDR3 is 14 amino acids long. J gave up 18 bases and V 2 bases, and 13 bases lay outside the gene matches. Germline V gives CDR1 SGHVS, CDR2 FQNEAQ. The CDR3, as DNA: TGTGCCAGCAGCTTATCTAATCGGGACAGCCCAGCCCACTTT. Translated, it gives CASSLSNRDSPAHF.

The chain links TRBV20-1 to TRBJ2-7; no definite D call. The V and J ends lost 6 bases and 9 bases respectively, with 15 bases between them. Germline V CDR1 and CDR2: DFQATT, SNEGSKA (reference sequence). The CDR3 length is 11 residues. CDR3 sequence reads: CSADPSPGQYF. For the CDR3, the DNA is TGCAGTGCCGACCCATCTCCGGGGCAGTACTTC.

V is TRBV19 and J is TRBJ2-1; 10 nucleotides match TRBD1. The ends lost 3 bases at V and 9 bases at J; junction bases unmatched: 11. Looked up from germline, CDR1 is LNHDA and CDR2 is SQIVND (reference sequence). The CDR3 contains 16 residues. CDR3: CASSISPGTGASEQFF. The CDR3 region has the DNA TGTGCCAGTAGTATTAGCCCCGGGACAGGGGCAAGTGAGCAGTTCTTC.